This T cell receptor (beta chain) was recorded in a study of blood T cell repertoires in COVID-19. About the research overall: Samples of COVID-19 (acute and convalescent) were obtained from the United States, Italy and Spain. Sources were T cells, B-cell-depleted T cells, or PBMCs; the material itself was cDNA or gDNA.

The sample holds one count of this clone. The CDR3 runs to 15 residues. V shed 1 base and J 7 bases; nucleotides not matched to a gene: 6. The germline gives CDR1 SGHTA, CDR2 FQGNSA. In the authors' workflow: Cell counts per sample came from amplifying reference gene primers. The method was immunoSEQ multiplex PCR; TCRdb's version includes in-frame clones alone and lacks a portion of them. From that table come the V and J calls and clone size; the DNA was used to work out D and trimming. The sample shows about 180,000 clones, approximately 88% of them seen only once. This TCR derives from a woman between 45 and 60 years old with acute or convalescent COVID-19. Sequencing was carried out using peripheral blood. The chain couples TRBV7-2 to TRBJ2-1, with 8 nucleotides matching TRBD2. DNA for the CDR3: TGTGCCAGCAGCTTAGTTGCTAGCGGGTTGAATGAGCAGTTCTTC. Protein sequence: CASSLVASGLNEQFF. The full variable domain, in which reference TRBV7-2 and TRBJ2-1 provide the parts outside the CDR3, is GAGVSQSPSNKVTEKGKDVELRCDPISGHTALYWYRQSLGQGLEFLIYFQGNSAPDKSGLPSDRFSAERTGGSVSTLTIQRTQQEDSAVYLCASSLVASGLNEQFFGPGTRLTVL.